This T cell receptor beta chain was found in a study of CD8 T cells in ankylosing spondylitis. Making the TCR beta libraries involved quantitative 5'-RACE with molecular barcodes. TCRdb reprocessed the 5' RACE reads with MiXCR, giving one entry per CDR3 protein. The data hold about 160,000 distinct CDR3 sequences, with about a sixth observed a single time. Deletions cut 4 bases from V and 0 bases from J, with 16 bases between. Germline-derived CDR1 and CDR2 are MNHEY and SVGAGI. The CDR3 contains 18 residues. In its sample, this clonotype was seen many times. Its matching antigen is unknown. Points from the study as a whole: Reactive arthritis synovial fluid and blood previously showed some of these motif variants. CD8+ by phenotype, disease-linked clones were relatively rare in peripheral blood.

The chain uses TRBV6-5 and TRBJ1-6; D unresolved. This TCR was recovered from a male donor with ankylosing spondylitis or in good health (not recorded which). Sample: blood, either unsorted or a sorted T cell fraction (not recorded which). The CDR3 sequence: CASSSPRTGSSYNSPLHF. CDR3 nucleotides: TGTGCCAGCAGTTCCCCTCGGACGGGTAGCTCCTATAATTCACCCCTCCACTTT.